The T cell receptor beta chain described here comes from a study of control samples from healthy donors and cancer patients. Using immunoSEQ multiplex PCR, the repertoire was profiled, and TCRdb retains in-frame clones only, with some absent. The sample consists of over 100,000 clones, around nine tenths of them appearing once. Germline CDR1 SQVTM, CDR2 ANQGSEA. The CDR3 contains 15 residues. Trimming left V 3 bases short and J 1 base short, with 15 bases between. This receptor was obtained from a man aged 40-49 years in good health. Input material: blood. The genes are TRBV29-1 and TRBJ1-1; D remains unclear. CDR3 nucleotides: TGCAGCGTTGACGGCCCTGGGCTAGGGAACACTGAAGCTTTCTTT. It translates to CSVDGPGLGNTEAFF.